This TCR beta chain comes out of a study of blood T cell repertoires in COVID-19. On the study more broadly: Samples came from the United States, Italy and Spain, spanning acute and convalescent COVID-19.

The repertoire was sequenced with immunoSEQ multiplex PCR; TCRdb's copy has only in-frame clones and lacks some. The repertoire holds 85,000 to 110,000 clones, 70% to 90% seen once, with approximately 3% in the top ten. From germline, CDR1 is LNHDA and CDR2 SQIVND (reference sequence). Germline trimming cut 10 bases from V and 6 bases from J; bases unmatched to any gene: 6. The CDR3 spans 12 residues. The genes are TRBV19 and TRBJ1-5, with 7 positions matching TRBD1. The sequenced sample consisted of peripheral blood. The receptor was isolated from a man aged 45-60 years in a cohort sampled during active COVID-19. The CDR3 DNA reads TGTGCCACAAAGGACAGGTCTCAGCCCCAGCATTTT. Its translation: CATKDRSQPQHF.